This T cell receptor (beta chain) was retrieved from a study of blood T cell repertoires in COVID-19. Study overall: The study drew acute and convalescent COVID-19 samples from the United States, Italy and Spain. T cells, B-cell-depleted T cells, or PBMCs supplied cDNA or gDNA.

This CDR3 contains 14 residues. V lost 2 bases, J lost 4 bases, and 11 bases lay in between. Germline loops: CDR1 SGHVS, CDR2 FQNEAQ. Per the original data handling: Reference gene primer amplification gave estimated nucleated cell counts. Measured with immunoSEQ multiplex PCR; TCRdb has only the in-frame clones, and not every one. V, J and clone size are taken as reported in that table, and D and trimming were inferred from the DNA itself. In the table there are 75,000 to 90,000 clones, about nine tenths of which are singletons. The TCR sequence derives from a woman in her forties or fifties in a cohort sampled during active COVID-19. The sequenced sample was peripheral blood. The chain links TRBV7-8 to TRBJ1-1, with a tentative D call TRBD1 (5 bases). CDR3: CASSLWGETTEAFF. The CDR3 region has the DNA TGTGCCAGCAGCTTATGGGGGGAGACCACTGAAGCTTTCTTT. Full variable domain (missing parts from reference TRBV7-8 and TRBJ1-1): GAGVSQSPRYKVAKRGQDVALRCDPISGHVSLFWYQQALGQGPEFLTYFQNEAQLDKSGLPSDRFFAERPEGSVSTLKIQRTQQEDSAVYLCASSLWGETTEAFFGQGTRLTVV.